Listed below are T cell receptor beta chains from one sample, sequenced in a study of regulatory T cells in long-lasting Graves disease. One entry per CDR3 protein, called by TCRdb with MiXCR from the multiplex PCR reads. This table has about 620,000 distinct CDR3 sequences, roughly 15% appearing once. The same specimen was also included in a second study, on T cells in Graves' hyperthyroidism and ophthalmopathy.

The starting material was peripheral blood mononuclear cells (PBMCs), obtained at new diagnosis, from a patient treated with antithyroid drugs. These receptors were taken from a woman aged 25 to 39 with Graves disease. Each CDR3 is given with its conserved first and last residue. The order of the fields is V gene, J gene, CDR3 protein.

>TRBV7-3|TRBJ1-6
CASSLGMGTGNSPLHF
>TRBV20-1|TRBJ2-7
CSAASGRADEVEQYF
>TRBV5-1|TRBJ2-2
CASSLRAANTGELFF
>TRBV6-1|TRBJ1-2
CASSEGALGGTYGYTF
>TRBV28|TRBJ2-7
CASSLGGRAKLEQYF
>TRBV28|TRBJ1-2
CASSLGQNYGYTF
>TRBV7-8|TRBJ2-3
CASTPRGVGQIPDTQYF
>TRBV20-1|TRBJ2-1
CSARGAGGNSYNEQFF
>TRBV20-1|TRBJ2-5
CSASPVGTPWGTQYF
>TRBV6-1|TRBJ2-7
CASNKYEQYF
>TRBV28|TRBJ2-3
CASSPPGTTPQYF
>TRBV2|TRBJ2-5
CASSQDPGLPFPETQYF
>TRBV28|TRBJ1-2
CASSPGGFGYTF
>TRBV5-1|TRBJ1-1
CASSLSASMNTEAFF